This T cell receptor (beta chain) was recovered during a study of vaccination and CD4 T cells after COVID-19 (dated by TCRdb to 2022 to 2024). About the full investigation: Six males and four females were included in the convalescent cohort, with two Hispanic individuals, seven Caucasians, two Asians and one multiracial person represented. Participants received two doses of either the Pfizer-BioNTech BNT162b2 vaccine (n=8) or the Moderna mRNA-1273 vaccine (n=2). Post-COVID blood samples were collected from convalescent patients a median of approximately 100 days after diagnosis, with a range of roughly 30 to 170 days. Post-vaccine blood samples were obtained a median of approximately 74 days after the second vaccine dose, with a range of roughly 14 to 241 days. The cultures were stimulated with overlapping spike peptide pools from SARS-CoV-2 and from the common cold coronaviruses HCoV-NL63, HCoV-OC43 and HCoV-229E. In control cultures, a CEFX viral epitope pool was used as positive control, an HIV-1 Nef peptide pool was used as negative control, or no peptide was added. In roughly 11 COVID-19 convalescent patients and several infection-naive healthy vaccine recipients, the spike-specific CD4+ TCR repertoire before mRNA vaccination was compared with the repertoire after mRNA vaccination. Broad study findings and their caveats: Of the vaccine-specific clones in convalescent patients, 304 of 307, or nearly all, reacted only to SARS-CoV-2 spike and did not cross-react with common cold coronaviruses. Among the post-vaccine SARS-CoV-2-reactive clones in convalescent patients, a median around 86% showed up only after vaccination, which suggests vaccine-specific priming. The study included relatively few convalescent patients and did not analyze early timepoints after natural infection. Although the median number of SARS-CoV-2-reactive clonotypes went up from roughly 23 after infection to around 40 after vaccination, the increase was not significant.

Library preparation employed PCR. DNA from cultured CD4+ T cells was subjected to TCR sequencing with the Oncomine TCR Beta short-read assay at the Johns Hopkins FTIC core. The QIAamp micro DNA kit was used to extract genomic DNA from the cultured CD4+ T cells. The Oncomine TCR Beta libraries from cultured CD4+ T cells were pooled using unique dual indexes and then sequenced on an Illumina iSeq 100. As for the authors' bioinformatics: Non-productive sequences were removed, and CDR3s that did not start with C, did not end with F or W, or were shorter than 7 amino acids were discarded. Antigen-specific clonotypes were identified with the MANAFEST web application by comparing peptide-stimulated wells with reference and other culture wells. To be called positive, a clone needed an FDR below 0.05, an odds ratio above 5, and a productive frequency above 0.1% in at least two of three replicate wells. Clonotypes that were significantly expanded in both SARS-CoV-2 spike wells and at least one common cold coronavirus spike condition were defined as cross-reactive. Using R version 3.6.1, CDR3 homology was evaluated through Levenshtein distances (stringdist) along with unrooted phylogenetic trees (ape). TCRdb trimmed public reads at Q25 via fastp, called clones via MiXCR and kept in-frame beta chains. Every distinct CDR3 protein forms one entry, paired with its most common genes and DNA. The V and J calls and clone size are TCRdb's, not the authors'. The sample records under 20,000 distinct CDR3 sequences, around 38% of which are singletons. Together, the top ten hold roughly a quarter of the sample.

The CDR3 measures 17 amino acids from cysteine to phenylalanine. Just CDR3 DNA is preserved here, 51 bases in frame from base 1. Per the germline V gene (reference sequence), LNHDA is the CDR1 and SQIVND is the CDR2. Germline trimming: 4 bases from V, 3 bases from J; junction bases outside gene matches: 10. This clonotype came up a few times. There is no known antigen for this receptor. Base qualities are missing; no much larger clone stands one base away. What this sample's treatment or condition label stands for: roughly 10-day PBMC culture with coronavirus spike peptide pools or control peptides (ViraFEST assay). The study used the ViraFEST assay, which expanded antigen-specific T cells with peptide pools and then identified expanded clonotypes by TCR sequencing. The absence of prior SARS-CoV-2 infection in healthy vaccine recipients was confirmed by negative nucleocapsid antibody tests before and after vaccination. PBMCs were cultured at roughly 1.8 million per well in IMDM supplemented with approximately 5.3% human AB serum and 8 to 10 IU/ml IL-2, with 9.5 to 10 ug/ml peptide pools added. On days 3 and 7, half of the culture medium was replaced with fresh IL-2-containing medium. Once the cells had been in culture for around ten days, the EasySep CD4+ T cell isolation kit was used to isolate CD4+ T cells by negative selection. Ficoll-Paque Plus gradient centrifugation was used to isolate PBMCs from whole blood, and the isolated PBMCs were then either used fresh or cryopreserved at -140C. In general, triplicate wells were set up for every culture condition.

The sample here was CD4+ T cells from blood, cultured in vitro, taken before SARS-CoV-2 vaccination. Here the chain combines TRBV19 and TRBJ1-5; 9 bases in the middle match TRBD1. The source is a human donor who received a COVID-19 vaccine. The CDR3 reads as follows: CASSTRRDRAFNQPQHF. At the DNA level, the sequence is TGTGCCAGTAGTACCCGGCGGGACAGGGCATTCAATCAGCCCCAGCATTTT.